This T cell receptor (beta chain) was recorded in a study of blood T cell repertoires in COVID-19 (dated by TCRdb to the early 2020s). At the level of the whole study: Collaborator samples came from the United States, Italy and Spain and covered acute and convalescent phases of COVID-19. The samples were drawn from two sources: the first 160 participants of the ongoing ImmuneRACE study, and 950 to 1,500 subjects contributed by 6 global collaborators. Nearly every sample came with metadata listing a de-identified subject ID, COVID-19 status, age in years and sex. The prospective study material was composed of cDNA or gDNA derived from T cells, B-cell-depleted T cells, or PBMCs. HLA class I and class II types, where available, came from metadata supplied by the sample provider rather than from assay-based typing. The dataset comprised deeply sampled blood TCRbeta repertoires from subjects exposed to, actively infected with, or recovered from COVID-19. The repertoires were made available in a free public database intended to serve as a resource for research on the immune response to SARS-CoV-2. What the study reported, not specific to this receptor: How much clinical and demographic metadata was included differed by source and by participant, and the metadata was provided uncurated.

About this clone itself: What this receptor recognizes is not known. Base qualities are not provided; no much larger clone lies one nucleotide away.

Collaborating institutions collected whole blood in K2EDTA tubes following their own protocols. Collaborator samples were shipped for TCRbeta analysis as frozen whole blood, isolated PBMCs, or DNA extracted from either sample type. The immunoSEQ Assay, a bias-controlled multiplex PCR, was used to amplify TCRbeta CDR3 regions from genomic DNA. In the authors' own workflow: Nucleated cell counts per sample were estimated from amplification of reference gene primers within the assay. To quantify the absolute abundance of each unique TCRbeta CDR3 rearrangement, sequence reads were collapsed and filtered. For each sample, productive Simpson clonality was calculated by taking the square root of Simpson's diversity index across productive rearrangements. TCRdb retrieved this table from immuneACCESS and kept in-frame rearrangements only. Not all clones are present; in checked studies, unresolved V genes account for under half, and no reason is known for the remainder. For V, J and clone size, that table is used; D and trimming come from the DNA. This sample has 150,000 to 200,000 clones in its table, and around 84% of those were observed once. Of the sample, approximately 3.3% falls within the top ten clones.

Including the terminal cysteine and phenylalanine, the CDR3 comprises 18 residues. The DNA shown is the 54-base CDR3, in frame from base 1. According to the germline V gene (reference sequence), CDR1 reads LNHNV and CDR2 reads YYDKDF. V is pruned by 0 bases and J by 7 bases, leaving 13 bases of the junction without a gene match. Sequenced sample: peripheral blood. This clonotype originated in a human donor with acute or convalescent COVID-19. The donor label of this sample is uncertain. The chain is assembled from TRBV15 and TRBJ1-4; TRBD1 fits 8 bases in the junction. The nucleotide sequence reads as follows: TGTGCCACCAGCAGAGATTACCCTTACCAGGGGGCTGCTGAAAAACTGTTTTTT. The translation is CATSRDYPYQGAAEKLFF.